The 20 T cell receptor beta chains below all came from one sample that was sequenced in a study of cytomegalovirus exposure and HLA in healthy donors. The PCR employed 60 Vbeta primers together with 13 Jbeta primers. Here immunoSEQ multiplex PCR was the method, and the copy in TCRdb shows in-frame clones only, minus some. The sample carries about 130,000 clones, roughly three quarters recorded once. The sequencing sample was made of PBMCs. Receptors were obtained from a young man in good health and CMV-seronegative.

As DNA, the CDR3 is TGCGCCAGCAGCTTGTCAAGGGACATCTATGGCTACACCTTC. This encodes CASSLSRDIYGYTF. The J gene is TRBJ1-2, the V gene TRBV5-1; TRBD1 might be the D (6 bases). V dropped 1 base and J dropped 4 bases, with 11 bases sitting between them. This CDR3 is 14 amino acids long. Germline CDR1 reads SGHRS; CDR2 reads YFSETQ.

For this clone: A much larger clonotype is one base distant, so this may be a read error. This sequence joins TRBV7-2 and TRBJ1-2; TRBD1 is a possible D gene (6 bases). The CDR3 has 12 amino acids. CDR1 is SGHTA, CDR2 FQGNSA, per germline. V was pared by 5 bases and J by 9 bases, with 13 bases between. CDR3 amino acids: CASSPIRDSYTF. CDR3 DNA: TGTGCCAGCAGCCCGATCCGGGACAGCTACACCTTC.

The J gene is TRBJ2-7, the V gene TRBV10-3; 10 bases match TRBD1. Per germline, CDR1 ENHRY and CDR2 SYGVKD. With 10 bases clipped from V and 5 bases from J, the junction kept 5 bases outside the gene matches. This CDR3 is 12 amino acids long. The DNA of the CDR3 is TGTGCCACGGGACAGGGGCGAGACGAGCAGTACTTC. Its protein product is CATGQGRDEQYF.

V usage is TRBV11-2 and J usage is TRBJ1-2; D not resolved. Germline loops: CDR1 SGHAT, CDR2 FQNNGV. Trimming removed 6 bases at V and 7 bases at J, with 18 bases between. This CDR3 has 14 residues. This CDR3 is CASSSVLYDSGYTF. CDR3 in DNA: TGTGCCAGCAGTTCAGTCCTTTATGACTCTGGCTACACCTTC. The full variable domain, with the rest looked up from reference TRBV11-2 and TRBJ1-2, is EAGVAQSPRYKIIEKRQSVAFWCNPISGHATLYWYQQILGQGPKLLIQFQNNGVVDDSQLPKDRFSAERLKGVDSTLKIQPAKLEDSAVYLCASSSVLYDSGYTFGSGTRLTVV.

The chain links TRBV6-6 to TRBJ1-2; 10 nucleotides agree with TRBD1. Unmatched junction bases numbered 4, after V lost 5 bases and J lost 4 bases. The CDR3 consists of 14 residues. CDR1 MNHNY and CDR2 SVGAGI come from the germline V gene (reference sequence). CDR3 sequence reads: CASSPTGGLYGYTF. The DNA of the CDR3 is TGTGCCAGCAGTCCGACAGGGGGCCTCTATGGCTACACCTTC.

DNA of the CDR3: TGTGCCAGCGACAGGGGGCTCCAGCCCCAGCATTTT. Its protein product is CASDRGLQPQHF. This chain uses TRBV28 with TRBJ1-5; 10 bases are a match to TRBD1. In germline, CDR1 is MDHEN, CDR2 SYDVKM. V shed 8 bases, J shed 7 bases, and the junction held 2 bases outside the gene matches. This CDR3 comprises 12 residues.

The CDR3 coding sequence is TGTGCCAGTAGTATCTGGTCTAATCGGGGAGTTTATGAGCAGTTCTTC. Its protein is CASSIWSNRGVYEQFF. V usage is TRBV19 and J usage is TRBJ2-1, with D perhaps matching TRBD2 (5 bases). This CDR3 has 16 residues. Germline V lookup: CDR1 LNHDA, CDR2 SQIVND (reference sequence). The V end lost 3 bases, the J end lost 8 bases, and 20 bases lay between the germline ends.

The genes are TRBV5-4 and TRBJ2-3; TRBD2 aligns across 9 bases. The germline V gene encodes CDR1 SGHNT and CDR2 YYREEE (reference sequence). The CDR3 covers 16 residues. With 6 bases clipped from V and 4 bases from J, the junction kept 12 bases outside the gene matches. CDR3 nucleotide sequence: TGTGCCAGCACGTCACGAAAAGCGGGAGGTTCAGATACGCAGTATTTT. It codes for CASTSRKAGGSDTQYF.

This sequence joins TRBV5-5 and TRBJ2-2; TRBD2 matches at 7 bases. Germline CDR1 reads SGHKS; CDR2 reads YYEKEE (reference sequence). This CDR3 is built from 14 residues. The V gene end was trimmed by 5 bases and the J gene end by 1 base; junction bases not matched to a gene: 2. The chain's CDR3 is CASRPSGNTGELFF. DNA of the CDR3: TGTGCCAGCAGGCCTAGCGGGAACACCGGGGAGCTGTTTTTT.

The chain is built from TRBV5-1 and TRBJ1-3; weak D call: TRBD1 (5 bases). V lost 4 bases, J lost 7 bases, and 18 bases lay in between. This CDR3 is built from 15 residues. The V gene's germline CDR1 is SGHRS and CDR2 YFSETQ. CDR3 region: CASSMQDTGSNTIYF. CDR3 DNA sequence: TGCGCCAGCAGCATGCAGGACACCGGCTCGAACACCATATATTTT.

The chain recombines TRBV7-9 with TRBJ2-5, with 12 bases lining up with TRBD2. The junction had 1 base not matched to a gene; V was cut back by 1 base and J by 4 bases. The CDR3 sequence is 15 residues long. CDR1 SEHNR and CDR2 FQNEAQ come from the germline V gene (reference sequence). The chain's CDR3 is CASSLGGLAGETQYF. In nucleotides, the CDR3 is TGTGCCAGCAGCTTAGGGGGACTAGCGGGAGAGACCCAGTACTTC.

This sequence joins TRBV30 and TRBJ2-7; 16 bases map to TRBD2. V shed 3 bases, J shed 0 bases, and the junction held 2 bases outside the gene matches. Germline assignment: CDR1 GTSNPN and CDR2 SVGIG (reference sequence). The CDR3 runs 16 residues. The CDR3 reads CAWRGLAGGPSYEQYF. CDR3 bases: TGTGCCTGGAGGGGACTAGCGGGAGGGCCCTCCTACGAGCAGTACTTC.

V usage is TRBV28 and J usage is TRBJ1-2; D gene unclear. Germline assignment: CDR1 MDHEN and CDR2 SYDVKM. V lost 3 bases, J lost 1 base, and 3 bases lay in between. The CDR3 sequence is 12 residues long. The DNA of the CDR3 is TGTGCCAGCAGTTTGAGTAACTATGGCTACACCTTC. Its protein is CASSLSNYGYTF.

The rearrangement uses TRBV15 and TRBJ1-5; unclear D gene. CDR3 length equals 16 residues. Per germline, CDR1 LNHNV and CDR2 YYDKDF (reference sequence). V lost 2 bases, J lost 0 bases, and 11 bases lay in between. CDR3 bases: TGTGCCACCAGCAGAATGAGCAGACATAGCAATCAGCCCCAGCATTTT. Translated, it gives CATSRMSRHSNQPQHF. Full variable domain (remainder filled in from reference TRBV15 and TRBJ1-5): DAMVIQNPRYQVTQFGKPVTLSCSQTLNHNVMYWYQQKSSQAPKLLFHYYDKDFNNEADTPDNFQSRRPNTSFCFLDIRSPGLGDTAMYLCATSRMSRHSNQPQHFGDGTRLSIL.

The chain joins TRBV7-2 to TRBJ1-2; D call uncertain. This CDR3 contains 13 residues. V shed 3 bases and J shed 5 bases, with 10 bases lying between them. The V gene's germline CDR1 is SGHTA and CDR2 FQGNSA. In DNA, the CDR3 is TGTGCCAGCAGCTTCGGTCAAGAGTATGGCTACACCTTC. It yields the protein CASSFGQEYGYTF.

The V call is TRBV19, the J call TRBJ2-1, with D tentatively TRBD2 (6 bases). Per the germline V gene, CDR1 is LNHDA and CDR2 is SQIVND (reference sequence). Trimming removed 4 bases from V and 4 bases from J, with 11 bases in between. The CDR3 is 14 amino acids. The CDR3 DNA reads as TGTGCCAGTAGTACCGGGACTCGGTACAATGAGCAGTTCTTC. It yields the protein CASSTGTRYNEQFF.

The V call is TRBV27, the J call TRBJ1-2; 9 bases are shared with TRBD1. Per germline, CDR1 MNHEY and CDR2 SMNVEV (reference sequence). V trimming: 6 bases; J trimming: 2 bases; junction bases outside the gene matches: 7. CDR3 length: 15 residues. DNA for the CDR3: TGTGCCAGCAGAACGATAGGGACAGGGAACTATGGCTACACCTTC. Amino acid sequence: CASRTIGTGNYGYTF.

The CDR3 reads CASKLPLSTDTQYF. In DNA form, the CDR3 reads TGTGCCAGCAAACTACCGTTGAGCACAGATACGCAGTATTTT. V usage is TRBV28 and J usage is TRBJ2-3; the D is unclear. The germline gives CDR1 MDHEN, CDR2 SYDVKM. The CDR3 contains 14 residues. Trimming pared 7 bases from V and 0 bases from J, leaving 11 bases between. Looking up the rest from reference TRBV28 and TRBJ2-3 gives the full variable domain: DVKVTQSSRYLVKRTGEKVFLECVQDMDHENMFWYRQDPGLGLRLIYFSYDVKMKEKGDIPEGYSVSREKKERFSLILESASTNQTSMYLCASKLPLSTDTQYFGPGTRLTVL.

The chain employs TRBV7-2 and TRBJ2-2; perhaps TRBD1 as D (5 bases). Trimming left V 5 bases short and J 1 base short, with 8 bases between. The CDR3 sequence is 14 residues long. The germline V gene encodes CDR1 SGHTA and CDR2 FQGNSA. The CDR3 region has the DNA TGTGCCAGCAGCCCAGGGTTGAACACCGGGGAGCTGTTTTTT. Translating gives CASSPGLNTGELFF.

V gene TRBV7-2 combines with J gene TRBJ2-5; D may be TRBD2 (5 bases). The V end was cut by 3 bases, the J end by 4 bases, with 15 bases between. From germline, CDR1 is SGHTA and CDR2 FQGNSA. The CDR3 is made up of 15 amino acids. CDR3 nucleotide sequence: TGTGCCAGCAGCTTGGGAGCGGCCCGAGGAGAGACCCAGTACTTC. It specifies CASSLGAARGETQYF.